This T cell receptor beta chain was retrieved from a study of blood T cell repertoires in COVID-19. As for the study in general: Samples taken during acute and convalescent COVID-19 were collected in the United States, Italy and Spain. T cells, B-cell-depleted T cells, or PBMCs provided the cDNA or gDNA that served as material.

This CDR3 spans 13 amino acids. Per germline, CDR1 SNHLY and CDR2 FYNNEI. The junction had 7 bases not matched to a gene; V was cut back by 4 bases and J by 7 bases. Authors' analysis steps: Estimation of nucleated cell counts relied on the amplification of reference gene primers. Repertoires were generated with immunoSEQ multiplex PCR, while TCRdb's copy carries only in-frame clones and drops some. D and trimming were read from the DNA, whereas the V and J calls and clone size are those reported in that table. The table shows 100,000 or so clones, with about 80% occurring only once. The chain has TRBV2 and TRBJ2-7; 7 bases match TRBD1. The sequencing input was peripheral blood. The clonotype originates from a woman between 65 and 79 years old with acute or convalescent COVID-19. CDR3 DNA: TGTGCCAGCAGTGGGGTCGACAGGGAGGAGCAGTACTTC. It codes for CASSGVDREEQYF.